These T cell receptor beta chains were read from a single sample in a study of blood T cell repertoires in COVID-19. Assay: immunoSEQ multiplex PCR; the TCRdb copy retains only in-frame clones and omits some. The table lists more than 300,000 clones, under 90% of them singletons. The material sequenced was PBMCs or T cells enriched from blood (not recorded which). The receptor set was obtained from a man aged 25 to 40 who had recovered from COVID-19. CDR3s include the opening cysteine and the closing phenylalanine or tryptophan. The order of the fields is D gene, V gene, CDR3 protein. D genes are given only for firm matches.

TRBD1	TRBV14	CASSLETGGMEKLFF
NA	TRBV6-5	CASSRAGATNEKLFF
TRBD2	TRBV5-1	CASSLPGTSGTNNEQFF
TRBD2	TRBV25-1	CASSEGGRNYNEQFF
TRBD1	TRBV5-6	CASSRTGASNQPQHF
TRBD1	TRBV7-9	CASSPGQGAKGNTIYF
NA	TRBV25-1	CASTPGQGYEQYF
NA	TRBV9	CASKTGDGEQYF
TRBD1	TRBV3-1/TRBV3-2	CASSPRQGHYGYTF
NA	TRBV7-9	CASSQVAGVSYEQYF
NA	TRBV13	CASSLFAKAGNEQFF
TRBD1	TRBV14	CASSQGDRVLFSNQPQHF
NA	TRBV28	CASIPGGSDNQPQHF
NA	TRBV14	CASSQVGGVNEKLFF
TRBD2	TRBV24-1	CATSLSGTGGPGELFF
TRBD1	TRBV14	CASSLTGVTEAFF
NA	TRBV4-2	CASSLLAGDLGTDTQYF
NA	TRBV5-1	CASSEGDIGFGYTF
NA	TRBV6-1	CASSVTTHYEQYF
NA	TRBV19	CATNLGRGTEAFF
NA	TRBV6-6	CASRAGYYGYTF
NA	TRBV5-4	CASSSGTLSQGQETQYF